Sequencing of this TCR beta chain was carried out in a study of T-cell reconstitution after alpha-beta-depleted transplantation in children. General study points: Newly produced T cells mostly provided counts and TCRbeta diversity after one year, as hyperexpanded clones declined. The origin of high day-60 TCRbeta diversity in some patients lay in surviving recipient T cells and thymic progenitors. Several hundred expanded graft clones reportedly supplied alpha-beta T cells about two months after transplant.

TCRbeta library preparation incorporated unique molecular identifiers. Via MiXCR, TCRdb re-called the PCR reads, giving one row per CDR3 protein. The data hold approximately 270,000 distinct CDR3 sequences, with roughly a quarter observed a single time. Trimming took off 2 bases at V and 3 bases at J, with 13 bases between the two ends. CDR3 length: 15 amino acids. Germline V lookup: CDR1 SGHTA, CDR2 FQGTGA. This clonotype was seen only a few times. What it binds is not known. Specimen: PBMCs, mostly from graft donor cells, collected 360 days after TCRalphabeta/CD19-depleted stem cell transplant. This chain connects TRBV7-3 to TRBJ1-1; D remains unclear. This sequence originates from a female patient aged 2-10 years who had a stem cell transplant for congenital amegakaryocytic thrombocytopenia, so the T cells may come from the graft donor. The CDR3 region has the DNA TGTGCCAGCAGCTTATATGGGGTCTCCGACACTGAAGCTTTCTTT. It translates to CASSLYGVSDTEAFF.